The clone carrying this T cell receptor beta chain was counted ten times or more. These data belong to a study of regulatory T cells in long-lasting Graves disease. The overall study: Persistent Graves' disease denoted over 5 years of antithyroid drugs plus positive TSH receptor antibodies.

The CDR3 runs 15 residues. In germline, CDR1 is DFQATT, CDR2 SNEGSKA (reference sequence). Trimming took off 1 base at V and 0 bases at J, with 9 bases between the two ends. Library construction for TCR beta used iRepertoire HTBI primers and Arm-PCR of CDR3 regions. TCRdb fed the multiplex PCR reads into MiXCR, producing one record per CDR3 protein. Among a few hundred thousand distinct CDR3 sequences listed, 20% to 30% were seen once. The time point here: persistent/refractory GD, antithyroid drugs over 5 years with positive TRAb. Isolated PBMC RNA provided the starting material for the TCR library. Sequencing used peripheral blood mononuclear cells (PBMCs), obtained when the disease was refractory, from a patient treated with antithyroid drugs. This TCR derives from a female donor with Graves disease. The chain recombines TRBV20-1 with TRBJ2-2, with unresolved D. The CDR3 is CSARVSPANTGELFF. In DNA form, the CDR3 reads TGCAGTGCTAGAGTCTCCCCCGCGAACACCGGGGAGCTGTTTTTT.